This T cell receptor (beta chain) derives from a study of blood T cell repertoires in COVID-19. Across the whole study: Sites across the United States, Italy and Spain contributed samples from acute and convalescent COVID-19. Sources were T cells, B-cell-depleted T cells, or PBMCs; the material itself was cDNA or gDNA.

Methods used by the authors: Estimation of nucleated cell counts was performed using reference gene primer amplification. TCRdb's table, derived via immunoSEQ multiplex PCR, lists solely in-frame clones and lacks some. The V and J calls and clone size come from that table; D and trimming were worked out from the DNA. The sample lists 350,000 to 400,000 clones, more than 75% occurring once. Germline V gene sequence: CDR1 MGHRA, CDR2 YSYEKL. CDR3 length: 16 residues. V was cut by 3 bases and J by 6 bases, with 17 bases left in between. Two negative PCRs, clearance, or symptom resolution were required of recovered Cohort 3 donors.

What was sequenced was PBMCs or T cells enriched from blood (not recorded which). The chain recombines TRBV4-1 with TRBJ2-2; D perhaps matches TRBD1 (6 bases). The sequence came from a woman in her late teens or twenties who had recovered from COVID-19. Written as DNA, the CDR3 is TGCGCCAGCAGCCAGAACCCCGACGACAGGTCCGGGGAGCTGTTTTTT. Protein: CASSQNPDDRSGELFF.